The sequence of this TCR beta chain was determined in a study of beta chain features in type 1 diabetes. The CDR3 is made up of 12 amino acids. Germline-derived CDR1 and CDR2 are SGHKS and YYEKEE (reference sequence). V shed 4 bases and J 6 bases; nucleotides not matched to a gene: 3. Per donor, one heparinised blood draw averaged around 0.12 L. Staining for CD45RO/CCR7/CD25/CD127/CD95/CD27 allowed sorting of CD4+ naive, central memory, regulatory and stem cell-like memory cells. All of the sorted populations showed purity greater than 95%. Study results and limitations: Amplification by PCR could prefer shorter templates, with the same effect in patients and controls.

Sequenced material consisted of expressed TCRB transcripts (all of the isolated RNA was reverse transcribed). Measured with immunoSEQ multiplex PCR; TCRdb has only the in-frame clones, and not every one. The sample lists some 150,000 clones; about 50% were seen once. In regard to this clone: Its antigen is unknown.

Sequencing was carried out using Tregs from blood. The chain carries TRBV5-5 and TRBJ1-1; 7 bases are shared with TRBD1. This clonotype was obtained from a man aged 18 to 30 in good health. The DNA for the CDR3 is TGTGCCAGCAGCGTACAGGGGCCTGAAGCTTTCTTT. It codes for CASSVQGPEAFF.